This T cell receptor (beta chain) is from a study of cytomegalovirus exposure and HLA in healthy donors (dated by TCRdb to 2016 to 2017). For context, the study as a whole: According to an earlier analysis of several hundred of the donors, about 179 million T cells yielded 117 million unique TCR beta sequences and 250 to 350 Gb of sequence data. High-throughput TCR immunosequencing, statistical association of individual TCRs with disease status, and machine learning were combined to predict cytomegalovirus infection status. The study profiled the T cell repertoires of hundreds of subjects by immunosequencing and related them to cytomegalovirus serostatus. Along with the roughly 610-subject first cohort, a separate validation cohort of about 110 different subjects was used. On average, around 230,000 unique TCR beta nucleotide sequences were sequenced per donor among some 420 genotyped donors of the cohort, with roughly 18% of those sequences being non-productive. Genome-wide SNP genotypes for about 60% of the 666 donors were used in a later genetic analysis, which treated that subset as a discovery cohort. Of the roughly 390 genotyped donors, less than 85% were placed in the genetic ancestry cluster associated with self-reported Caucasian donors. In the later analysis, no new phenotypic data were used to find candidate immune exposures; instead, reliance was placed on TCR beta sequences and their occurrence across donors. Donor age, sex, ethnicity and CMV serostatus were compiled alongside the repertoire data. The study was designed to test whether signatures of past pathogen exposure could be identified by cataloging public T cell receptors. Five DR-DQ haplotypes were handled as single units for association and clustering because linkage in the cohort was strong. Every discovery cohort repertoire had been produced on one sequencing platform. An earlier analysis of approximately 630 of the donors applied high-throughput TCR beta sequencing to assess whether each TCR beta V gene segment acted as functional or pseudogenic. A later analysis re-analyzed previously published TCR beta repertoires from roughly 690 donors and added high-resolution HLA genotyping to study TCR occurrence patterns. The number of typed donors differed by locus: roughly 629-640 for A, B, C, DRB1 and DQB1; approximately 520 for DQA1; roughly 600 for DPA1; and some 470 for DPB1. An early release covering roughly 600 HLA-typed donors comprised about 310 gigabases of sequencing data and tens of millions of unique TCR sequences. Class I and class II HLA loci were covered by the typing at four-digit resolution. Overall results and qualifications from the work: In the study, roughly 160 TCR beta chains were listed as associated with cytomegalovirus. Linkage disequilibrium might explain the correlated functional status among segregating V segments, but an unknown experimental factor could not be excluded. The presence/absence analyses assumed that sequencing depth was roughly uniform across donors, and that assumption may not be true. In vitro tests confirmed that a few of the cytomegalovirus-associated TCR beta chains recognize cytomegalovirus antigens. When HLA alleles, especially DR and DQ, strongly co-occurred, attributing TCR associations to individual alleles was difficult. A later analysis found that TCR association rates varied across HLA loci, with DRB1 alleles showing the most associated TCRs and HLA-C alleles the fewest. While some public TCRs were present in many individuals, most TCR sequences turned up only very rarely across donors. An association between a missense DCLRE1C variant and V-gene and J-gene trimming of TCR beta chains was found in a later genetic analysis and replicated in an independent cohort. Some IMGT-functional V segments, including TRBV6-2 and TRBV6-3, could not be distinguished by the 87-base-pair reads and were therefore excluded. The classifier was reported to diagnose cytomegalovirus status with high specificity and sensitivity in both the original cohort and the validation cohort. A later analysis found that most CMV-associated TCR beta chains appeared HLA-restricted, with HLA associations seemingly driven largely by CMV exposure. In a later genetic analysis, fewer N-insertions in productive TCRs were reported among donors in an Asian-associated ancestry cluster than the roughly 700-donor mean. In a later analysis, HLA-associated TCR beta chains were found to be more clonally expanded and to have lower generation probabilities than equally common non-associated chains. A cluster of highly shared sequence variants was judged likely to represent a technical artifact of the sequencing pipeline. Because HLA typing was missing for some donors at each locus, association tests included only the typed subset. Because counts were too low, about 15 rarely observed V segments, including chromosome 9 orphons, were left out of the earlier analysis of several hundred of the donors. In an earlier analysis of under 600 of the donors, most TCR beta V segments were observed in productive rearrangements about 90% or about 30% of the time, broadly matching IMGT annotations. In a later analysis, several top co-occurrence clusters were reported to appear linked to parvovirus B19, influenza, CMV and Epstein-Barr virus. At a false discovery rate of 0.05, a later analysis linked about 17,000 TCR beta sequences to specific HLA alleles. This cohort had only TCR beta chains sequenced, and the lack of alpha or paired-chain data limited which features could be detected. CMV serostatus was the only immune exposure information available for the cohort. The authors suggested that the approach could potentially be extended to other disease states and immunological phenotypes. A further reported finding was that TCR beta sequences accurately predicted the HLA-A and HLA-B alleles for most subjects in the first cohort.

The cohort consisted of some 670 healthy bone marrow donors. Cohort members were all nominally healthy when sampled, although unrecorded immune exposures were likely present. The donor was CMV seronegative and was included in the group of 352 seronegative cohort members. Each donor provided a peripheral blood sample, and peripheral blood mononuclear cells were used for TCR beta sequencing. The Qiagen DNeasy Blood Extraction Kit was used to extract genomic DNA from the blood cell samples. As regards this clone: The target of this receptor is not known. Per-base qualities were not stored, and no clone one base away is much larger.

The cysteine opens and the phenylalanine closes a CDR3 of 18 amino acids. Of all the DNA, just the CDR3 is kept, 54 bases in frame from base 1. Compared with germline, V lacks 5 bases and J lacks 0 bases; bases without a gene match: 8. CDR1 and CDR2 are read off the germline V gene as ENHRY and SYGVKD. Libraries were made using the immunoSEQ multiplex PCR assay. A mixture of 60 forward primers for TCR Vbeta segments and 13 reverse primers for TCR Jbeta segments was used in the multiplex PCR. The CDR3 region of rearranged TCR beta genes was amplified from genomic DNA by a multiplex PCR assay. The amplified TCR beta libraries were sequenced on the Illumina HiSeq System as 87-base-pair reads. Per the original workflow: In a later analysis, around 80 million unique TCR beta chains were counted across the roughly 610 repertoires, and roughly 11 million of these chains were shared by at least two donors. To remove PCR and sequencing errors, raw reads were error-corrected and collapsed into unique sequences using a nearest-neighbor algorithm that merged closely related sequences. To assign V, D and J gene segments, CDR3 sequences were aligned to IMGT reference sequences. For a sequence to be retained, a match of at least six nucleotides was required to both a V gene segment and a J gene segment. A rearrangement was called productive if the CDR3 had no stop codons and remained in frame with V and J, and every other rearrangement was called non-productive. CDR3 was defined by IMGT convention, running from the second conserved V-encoded cysteine to the conserved J-encoded phenylalanine. In an earlier analysis of roughly 580 of the donors, sequences lacking an unambiguous match to a single V gene segment were excluded. In an earlier analysis of almost 600 of the donors, a V segment was called functional when productive rearrangements were above 56.7%, and segregating when the standard deviation between donors exceeded 5%. A statistical classification framework was built for diagnosing cytomegalovirus status from the catalog of TCR beta chain sequences. In a later analysis, TCR nucleotide sequences were compared against IMGT/GENE-DB human TR gene sequences so that V and J genes could be assigned. Using the TCRdist pipeline, a later analysis assigned CDR3 sequences along with most-parsimonious VDJ recombination scenarios. In a later analysis, every TCR beta chain was defined by the combination of its CDR3 amino acid sequence and its V-gene family, and reads without a unique V-gene family were dropped. In a later analysis, a few hundred highly shared, low-generation-probability nucleotide sequences were removed to address suspected cross-contamination and a sequencing artifact. In a later analysis, a clonal expansion index was calculated for each public chain from normalized within-repertoire ranks of inferred template counts. A later analysis computed generation probabilities with a VDJ recombination model fitted to out-of-frame rearrangements, and checked the results against IGoR. A later analysis scored TCR-TCR, TCR-HLA and TCR-CMV co-occurrence with hypergeometric tests, applying a repertoire-size bias correction to TCR pairs. False discovery rates were estimated in a later analysis by permuting HLA or CMV assignments 20 times. In a later analysis, co-occurring TCRs were grouped using DBSCAN, and TCRdist sequence similarity was added for clustering within HLA-allele-positive subsets. For co-occurrence clustering, repertoires with fewer than 30,000 or more than 120,000 public chains were excluded, along with roughly 5 repertoires with anomalous nucleotide sharing. Entries here come from immuneACCESS through TCRdb and include only in-frame sequences with V and J called. Some clones fail to appear in such tables; in the studies checked, an unresolved V gene covers under half of the shortfall, and the cause of the remainder is unknown. The D gene and trimming were derived from the DNA, and the V and J assignments and clone size from that table. This sample gives roughly 230,000 clones in total; roughly 85% of them show up just once. The ten largest clones add up to about 0.22% of the sample.

The receptor's source is a girl aged 2 to 10 in good health and CMV-seronegative. The sequence is built from TRBV10-3 and TRBJ2-1; a stretch of 12 junction bases matches TRBD2. Material for sequencing was PBMCs. This receptor carries the CDR3 CAISSFGTSGLSYNEQFF. The DNA sequence reads TGTGCCATCAGTTCATTTGGGACTAGCGGGCTCTCCTACAATGAGCAGTTCTTC.